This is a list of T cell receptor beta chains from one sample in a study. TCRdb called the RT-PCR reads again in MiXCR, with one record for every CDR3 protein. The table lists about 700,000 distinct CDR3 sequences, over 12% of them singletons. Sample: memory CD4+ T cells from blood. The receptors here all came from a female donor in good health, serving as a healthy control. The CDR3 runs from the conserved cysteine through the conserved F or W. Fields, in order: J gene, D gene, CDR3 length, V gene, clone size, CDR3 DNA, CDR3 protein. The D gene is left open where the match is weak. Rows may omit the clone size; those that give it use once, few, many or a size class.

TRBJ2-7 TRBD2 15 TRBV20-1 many TGCAGTGCTAGAGATCATGGCGGGAGCTCCTACGAGCAGTACTTC CSARDHGGSSYEQYF
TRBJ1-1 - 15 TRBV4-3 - TGCGCCAGCAGCCGCCCCCCGGGGCCGAACACTGAAGATTTCTTT CASSRPPGPNTEDFF
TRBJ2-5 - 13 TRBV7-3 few TGTGCCAGCAGCTTAAATGGGGAAGAGACCCAGTACTTC CASSLNGEETQYF
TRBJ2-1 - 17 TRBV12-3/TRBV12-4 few TGTGCCAGCAGCCAGAAGGGGGGAACCTCACCGTACAATGAGCAGTTCTTC CASSQKGGTSPYNEQFF
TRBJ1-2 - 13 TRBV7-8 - TGTGCCAGCAGGGTGGAGGGTGGCTATGGCTACACCTTC CASRVEGGYGYTF
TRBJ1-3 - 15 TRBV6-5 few TGTGCCAGCAGCCGAACAGGAGCTGCTGGAAACACCATATATTTT CASSRTGAAGNTIYF
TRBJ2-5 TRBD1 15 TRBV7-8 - TGTGCCAGCAGCACCTCCGGGACAGGGATGAAGACCCAGTACTTC CASSTSGTGMKTQYF
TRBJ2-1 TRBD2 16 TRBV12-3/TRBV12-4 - TGTGCCACGTCTCGTACGACTAGCGGTTATTACAATGAGCAGTTCTTC CATSRTTSGYYNEQFF
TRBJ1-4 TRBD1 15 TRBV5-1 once TGCGCCAGCAGCTTCGGGTGGGGGACAGACGAAAAACTGTTTTTT CASSFGWGTDEKLFF
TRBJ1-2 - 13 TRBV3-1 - TGTGCCAGCAGCCTGGGGGTGTCCGCTGGCTACACCTTC CASSLGVSAGYTF
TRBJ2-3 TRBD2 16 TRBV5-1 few TGCGCCAGCAGCTTCCCCGGGACTAGCGGGAGGGCTACGCAGTATTTT CASSFPGTSGRATQYF
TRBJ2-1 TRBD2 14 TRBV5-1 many TGCGCCAGCAGGAGCCGGGACTATGACAATGAGCAGTTCTTC CASRSRDYDNEQFF
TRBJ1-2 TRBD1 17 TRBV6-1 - TGTGCCAGCAAGGGGAAGTTATTCAGAGACAGGGACTATGGCTACACCTTC CASKGKLFRDRDYGYTF
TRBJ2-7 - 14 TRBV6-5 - TGTGCCAGCAGTTACTCGGTGGCCTCCTACGAGCAGTACTTC CASSYSVASYEQYF
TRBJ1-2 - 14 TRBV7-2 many TGTGCCAGCAGCTCCCAGGGAGGATCGCATGGCTACACCTTC CASSSQGGSHGYTF
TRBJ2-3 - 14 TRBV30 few TGTGCCTGGAAACAGGGTCCCAGCACAGATACGCAGTATTTT CAWKQGPSTDTQYF
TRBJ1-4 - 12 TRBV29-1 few TGCAGCGTTGAGTGGGGGCGGGAAAAACTGTTTTTT CSVEWGREKLFF
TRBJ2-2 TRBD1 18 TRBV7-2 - TGTGCCAGCAGCTTAGAAGGTTCGAGGACAGGTTCATTTGTGGAGCTGTTTTTT CASSLEGSRTGSFVELFF
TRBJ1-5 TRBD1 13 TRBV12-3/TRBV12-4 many TGTGCCAGCAGACTGACAGGGGATCAGCCCCAGCATTTT CASRLTGDQPQHF
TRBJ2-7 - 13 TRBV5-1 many TGCGCCAGCAGCCCGTCTGGCGATTACGAGCAGTACTTC CASSPSGDYEQYF
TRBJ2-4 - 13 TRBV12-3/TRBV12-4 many TGTGCCAGCAGGAGGGGTGCCAAAAACATTCAGTACTTC CASRRGAKNIQYF
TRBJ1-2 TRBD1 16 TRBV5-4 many TGTGCCAGCAGCGTAAAGACAGGGGGCAATGACTATGGCTACACCTTC CASSVKTGGNDYGYTF
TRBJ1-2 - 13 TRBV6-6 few TGTGCCACCGAGGGGCAGGGGAACTATGGCTACACCTTC CATEGQGNYGYTF